A selection of T cell receptor beta chains follows, all from one sample in a study of blood T cell repertoires in COVID-19. Data came from immunoSEQ multiplex PCR; TCRdb stores just in-frame clones and leaves some out. The sample has over 300,000 clones; about 90% are singletons. Sequences were obtained from peripheral blood. The receptor source for this set is a man younger than 35 who had recovered from COVID-19. The CDR3 runs from the conserved cysteine through the conserved F or W. D genes are given only for firm matches. Clone sizes are given selectively: once, few, many, or a class where the clone is expanded.

V: TRBV6-2/TRBV6-3
D: TRBD2
size: few
J: TRBJ2-7
CDR3: CASSRISGAGGSYEQYF
DNA: TGTGCCAGCAGCCGCATCTCGGGAGCGGGGGGCTCGTACGAGCAGTACTTC

V: TRBV29-1
D: NA
size: NA
J: TRBJ2-7
CDR3: CSVEATGSSYEQYF
DNA: TGCAGCGTTGAAGCGACGGGGAGCTCCTACGAGCAGTACTTC

V: TRBV19
D: TRBD1
size: NA
J: TRBJ1-3
CDR3: CASSMRGQFGNTIYF
DNA: TGTGCCAGTAGTATGAGGGGACAGTTCGGAAACACCATATATTTT

V: TRBV27
D: NA
size: NA
J: TRBJ2-1
CDR3: CASSLGTVEFF
DNA: TGTGCCAGCAGCCTCGGGACTGTGGAGTTCTTC

V: TRBV6-5
D: NA
size: NA
J: TRBJ1-2
CDR3: CASSYSQGSGYTF
DNA: TGTGCCAGCAGTTACTCTCAGGGAAGTGGCTACACCTTC

V: TRBV3-1/TRBV3-2
D: TRBD2
size: NA
J: TRBJ2-7
CDR3: CASSRISGRGEQYF
DNA: TGTGCCAGCAGCCGGATTAGCGGGAGAGGCGAGCAGTACTTC

V: TRBV11-2
D: TRBD2
size: NA
J: TRBJ2-7
CDR3: CASSYSGVNSYEQYF
DNA: TGTGCCAGCAGCTATAGCGGGGTGAACTCCTACGAGCAGTACTTC

V: TRBV18
D: TRBD1
size: NA
J: TRBJ1-2
CDR3: CASSRTGGSYGYTF
DNA: TGTGCCAGCTCACGGACAGGGGGATCCTATGGCTACACCTTC

V: TRBV5-1
D: TRBD2
size: NA
J: TRBJ2-1
CDR3: CASSWGGEDYNEQFF
DNA: TGCGCCAGCAGCTGGGGGGGAGAAGACTACAATGAGCAGTTCTTC

V: TRBV12-3/TRBV12-4
D: NA
size: NA
J: TRBJ1-6
CDR3: CASSPLEGSPLHF
DNA: TGTGCCAGCAGCCCCCTGGAGGGGTCACCCCTCCACTTT

V: TRBV7-3
D: NA
size: NA
J: TRBJ2-7
CDR3: CASSLQGGLQYF
DNA: TGTGCCAGCAGCTTACAGGGTGGGCTGCAGTACTTC

V: TRBV4-2
D: TRBD2
size: NA
J: TRBJ2-1
CDR3: CASSHTSGAYNEQFF
DNA: TGTGCCAGCAGCCACACTAGCGGGGCCTACAATGAGCAGTTCTTC

V: TRBV15
D: NA
size: NA
J: TRBJ1-1
CDR3: CATSRDQGEAVDTEAFF
DNA: TGTGCCACCAGCAGAGATCAAGGGGAGGCGGTTGACACTGAAGCTTTCTTT

V: TRBV27
D: TRBD1
size: NA
J: TRBJ1-2
CDR3: CASSKGWTGPSYGYTF
DNA: TGTGCCAGCAGTAAAGGCTGGACAGGGCCCTCCTATGGCTACACCTTC

V: TRBV27
D: TRBD2
size: once
J: TRBJ2-3
CDR3: CASSLAPSGITDTQYF
DNA: TGTGCCAGCAGTTTAGCCCCTAGCGGGATCACAGATACGCAGTATTTT

V: TRBV7-3
D: TRBD1
size: NA
J: TRBJ1-6
CDR3: CASSLGQGRSPLHF
DNA: TGTGCCAGCAGCTTGGGACAGGGGCGGTCACCCCTCCACTTT

V: TRBV5-1
D: TRBD1
size: NA
J: TRBJ2-7
CDR3: CASSLDLQGSPGSEQYF
DNA: TGCGCCAGCAGCTTGGATCTACAGGGGTCTCCAGGCAGCGAGCAGTACTTC

V: TRBV11-2
D: NA
size: NA
J: TRBJ2-6
CDR3: CASSFQAGANVLTF
DNA: TGTGCCAGCAGCTTCCAAGCCGGGGCCAACGTCCTGACTTTC

V: TRBV7-3
D: TRBD1
size: NA
J: TRBJ2-1
CDR3: CASSLGGTGFNEQFF
DNA: TGTGCCAGCAGCTTAGGTGGGACAGGGTTCAATGAGCAGTTCTTC

V: TRBV9
D: TRBD1
size: NA
J: TRBJ2-3
CDR3: CASSVGAGGADTQYF
DNA: TGTGCCAGCAGCGTAGGGGCAGGGGGAGCAGATACGCAGTATTTT

V: TRBV7-9
D: TRBD1
size: NA
J: TRBJ1-1
CDR3: CASSTRGQGDTEAFF
DNA: TGTGCCAGCAGCACCCGGGGACAGGGGGACACTGAAGCTTTCTTT

V: TRBV9
D: TRBD1
size: NA
J: TRBJ1-4
CDR3: CASSTEGQGHEKLFF
DNA: TGTGCCAGCAGCACAGAGGGACAGGGTCATGAAAAACTGTTTTTT

V: TRBV2
D: NA
size: NA
J: TRBJ2-7
CDR3: CASRDTFYEQYF
DNA: TGTGCCAGCAGGGACACCTTTTACGAGCAGTACTTC

V: TRBV21-1
D: NA
size: many
J: TRBJ1-4
CDR3: CASSNPRDRENEKLFF
DNA: TGTGCCAGCAGCAACCCTCGGGACAGGGAGAATGAAAAACTGTTTTTT

V: TRBV9
D: NA
size: NA
J: TRBJ1-1
CDR3: CASSDGGDTQNTEAFF
DNA: TGTGCCAGCAGCGATGGGGGGGACACCCAAAACACTGAAGCTTTCTTT

V: TRBV3-1/TRBV3-2
D: TRBD1
size: NA
J: TRBJ2-2
CDR3: CASSQAETGAVGELFF
DNA: TGTGCCAGCAGCCAAGCTGAGACAGGGGCCGTCGGGGAGCTGTTTTTT

V: TRBV6-5
D: NA
size: NA
J: TRBJ2-6
CDR3: CAAQSHSGANVLTF
DNA: TGTGCTGCACAGAGCCACTCTGGGGCCAACGTCCTGACTTTC

V: TRBV13
D: TRBD1
size: NA
J: TRBJ1-1
CDR3: CASSYSGTGVMNTEAFF
DNA: TGTGCCAGCAGTTACTCCGGGACAGGGGTTATGAACACTGAAGCTTTCTTT

V: TRBV7-9
D: NA
size: once
J: TRBJ1-1
CDR3: CASSPSRGNTEAFF
DNA: TGTGCCAGCAGCCCCAGTCGCGGGAACACTGAAGCTTTCTTT

V: TRBV6-5
D: TRBD1
size: NA
J: TRBJ1-2
CDR3: CAIYRGRDYGYTF
DNA: TGTGCCATCTACAGGGGGCGCGACTATGGCTACACCTTC

V: TRBV20-1
D: NA
size: NA
J: TRBJ2-1
CDR3: CSARGFAVQFF
DNA: TGCAGTGCTAGGGGTTTTGCGGTGCAGTTCTTC

V: TRBV12-5
D: TRBD2
size: NA
J: TRBJ2-5
CDR3: CASGPEASGGETQYF
DNA: TGTGCTAGTGGCCCGGAGGCTAGCGGTGGGGAGACCCAGTACTTC

V: TRBV7-9
D: TRBD2
size: NA
J: TRBJ2-5
CDR3: CASSWYLGLAGGETQYF
DNA: TGTGCCAGCAGTTGGTACCTGGGACTAGCGGGAGGAGAGACCCAGTACTTC

V: TRBV5-4
D: NA
size: NA
J: TRBJ2-1
CDR3: CASSLLRGYYNEQFF
DNA: TGTGCCAGCAGCTTGTTAAGGGGATACTACAATGAGCAGTTCTTC

V: TRBV11-3
D: TRBD2
size: NA
J: TRBJ2-1
CDR3: CASSLEPLGLAISYNEQFF
DNA: TGTGCCAGCAGCTTAGAACCCCTGGGACTAGCGATTTCCTACAATGAGCAGTTCTTC

V: TRBV7-9
D: TRBD1
size: NA
J: TRBJ2-5
CDR3: CASSPPGQGVGTQYF
DNA: TGTGCCAGCAGCCCCCCGGGACAGGGGGTCGGGACCCAGTACTTC

V: TRBV2
D: TRBD1
size: few
J: TRBJ1-2
CDR3: CASSLQGAYGYTF
DNA: TGTGCCAGCAGCCTACAGGGGGCTTATGGCTACACCTTC

V: TRBV11-2
D: NA
size: NA
J: TRBJ1-3
CDR3: CASSSVGGLGYF
DNA: TGTGCCAGCAGCAGCGTGGGAGGGCTGGGATATTTT

V: TRBV14
D: TRBD1
size: NA
J: TRBJ1-1
CDR3: CASSPKRGLLVGEAFF
DNA: TGTGCCAGCAGCCCAAAGAGGGGGCTTTTGGTAGGTGAAGCTTTCTTT

V: TRBV7-9
D: TRBD1
size: once
J: TRBJ1-2
CDR3: CASSLWGTDYGYTF
DNA: TGTGCCAGCAGCTTATGGGGGACAGACTATGGCTACACCTTC

V: TRBV7-9
D: TRBD2
size: NA
J: TRBJ2-1
CDR3: CASSSDTGAGVYNEQFF
DNA: TGTGCCAGCAGCTCTGACACTGGAGCGGGAGTTTACAATGAGCAGTTCTTC

V: TRBV7-8
D: NA
size: NA
J: TRBJ2-7
CDR3: CASASAGGQTYEQYF
DNA: TGTGCCAGCGCATCGGCAGGGGGGCAGACCTACGAGCAGTACTTC

V: TRBV4-1
D: NA
size: NA
J: TRBJ1-1
CDR3: CASSQEKNWGDSTEAFF
DNA: TGCGCCAGCAGCCAAGAGAAGAACTGGGGGGATTCCACTGAAGCTTTCTTT

V: TRBV5-1
D: NA
size: NA
J: TRBJ2-1
CDR3: CASRGDSFFNEQFF
DNA: TGCGCCAGCCGAGGGGACTCATTCTTCAATGAGCAGTTCTTC

V: TRBV7-6
D: TRBD2
size: NA
J: TRBJ2-3
CDR3: CASSPALASGVGADTQYF
DNA: TGTGCCAGCAGCCCGGCACTAGCTAGCGGGGTCGGGGCAGATACGCAGTATTTT

V: TRBV4-1
D: TRBD2
size: NA
J: TRBJ2-1
CDR3: CASSQLHYTTSGGYNEQFF
DNA: TGCGCCAGCAGCCAACTCCACTACACGACTAGCGGGGGGTACAATGAGCAGTTCTTC

V: TRBV2
D: NA
size: NA
J: TRBJ1-4
CDR3: CASNFMGFNEKLFF
DNA: TGTGCCAGCAACTTTATGGGCTTTAATGAAAAACTGTTTTTT

V: TRBV19
D: NA
size: NA
J: TRBJ1-5
CDR3: CASSITDYSNQPQHF
DNA: TGTGCCAGTAGTATAACTGATTATAGCAATCAGCCCCAGCATTTT

V: TRBV4-2
D: TRBD1
size: many
J: TRBJ1-1
CDR3: CASSQEKHRGSEAFF
DNA: TGTGCCAGCAGCCAGGAAAAACACAGGGGGTCTGAAGCTTTCTTT

V: TRBV5-1
D: NA
size: NA
J: TRBJ1-1
CDR3: CASSIEQGSLNTEAFF
DNA: TGCGCCAGCAGCATAGAACAGGGATCCTTGAACACTGAAGCTTTCTTT

V: TRBV5-4
D: NA
size: NA
J: TRBJ1-3
CDR3: CASSLKKQGTGNTIYF
DNA: TGTGCCAGCAGCTTGAAGAAGCAGGGTACCGGAAACACCATATATTTT

V: TRBV7-9
D: TRBD1
size: NA
J: TRBJ1-5
CDR3: CASSRTGSQPQHF
DNA: TGTGCCAGCAGCCGGACAGGGAGCCAGCCCCAGCATTTT

V: TRBV7-9
D: NA
size: NA
J: TRBJ2-7
CDR3: CASSPDGSYEQYF
DNA: TGTGCCAGCAGCCCAGATGGGAGCTACGAGCAGTACTTC